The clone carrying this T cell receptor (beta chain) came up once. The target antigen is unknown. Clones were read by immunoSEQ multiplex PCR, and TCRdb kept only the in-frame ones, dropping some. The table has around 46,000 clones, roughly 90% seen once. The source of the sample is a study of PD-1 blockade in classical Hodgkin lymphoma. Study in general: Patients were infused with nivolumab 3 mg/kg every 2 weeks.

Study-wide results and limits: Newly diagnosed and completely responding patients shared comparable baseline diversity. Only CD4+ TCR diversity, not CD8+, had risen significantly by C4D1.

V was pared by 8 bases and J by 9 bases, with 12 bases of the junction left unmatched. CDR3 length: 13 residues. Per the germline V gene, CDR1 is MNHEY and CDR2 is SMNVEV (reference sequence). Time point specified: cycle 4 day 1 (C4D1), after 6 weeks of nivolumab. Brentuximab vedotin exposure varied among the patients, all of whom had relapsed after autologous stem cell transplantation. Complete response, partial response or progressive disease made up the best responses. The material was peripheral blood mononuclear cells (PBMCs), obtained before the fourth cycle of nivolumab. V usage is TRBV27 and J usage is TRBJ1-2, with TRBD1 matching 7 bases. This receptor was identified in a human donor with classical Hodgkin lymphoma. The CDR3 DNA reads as TGTGCCAGCTCCCAACAGGGGCGCGGCCGCTACACCTTC. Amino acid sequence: CASSQQGRGRYTF.